This T cell receptor (beta chain) was recovered during a study of shared clonotypes between healthy human individuals. The length of the CDR3 is 13 residues. Germline V CDR1 and CDR2: MNHNS, SASEGT. V lost 8 bases and J lost 6, with 17 bases in between. Per the study methods: Junction-only sequences without quality scores came from ImmunoSEQ, so filtering differed. Some clones are missing from TCRdb's copy, which holds only in-frame ones; the method was immunoSEQ multiplex PCR. V and J calls and clone size are those listed in that table; D and trimming were worked out from the DNA. The sample gives around 2.1 million clones, just over 90% of which show up once; about 1.8% is in the top ten. Worth noting for this clone: Its matching antigen is unknown.

Overall study findings and caveats: Clonotype sharing among donors was expected to depend on sequencing depth.

CD45RO-negative, CCR7-positively selected cells formed the naive CD8 fraction, excluding terminally differentiated effector memory CD45RA+ cells. The rearrangement uses TRBV6-1 and TRBJ2-7; D could derive from TRBD1 or TRBD2 (5 bases each). The clonotype comes from a man younger than 35 in good health. Some clones in this sample may be carry-over from other donors' samples. The sequenced sample consisted of naive CD8+ T cells from PBMCs. The CDR3 DNA reads as TGTGCCAGCGGGGGAATCGCTTCACTCGAGCAGTACTTC. It encodes CASGGIASLEQYF.